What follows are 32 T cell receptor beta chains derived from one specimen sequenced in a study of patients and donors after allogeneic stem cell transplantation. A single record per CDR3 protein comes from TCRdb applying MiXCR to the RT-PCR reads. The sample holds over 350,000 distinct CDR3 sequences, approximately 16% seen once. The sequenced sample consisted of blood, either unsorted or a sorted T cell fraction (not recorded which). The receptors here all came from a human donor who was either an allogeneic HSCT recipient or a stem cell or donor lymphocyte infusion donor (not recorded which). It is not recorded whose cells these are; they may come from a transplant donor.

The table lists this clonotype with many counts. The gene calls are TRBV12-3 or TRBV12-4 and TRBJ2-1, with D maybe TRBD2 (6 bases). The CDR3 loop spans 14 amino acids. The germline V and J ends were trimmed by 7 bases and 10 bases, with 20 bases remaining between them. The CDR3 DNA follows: TGTGCCAGCACCCAGGCCCCGTCAAGCGGGGAGCAGTTCTTC. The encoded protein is CASTQAPSSGEQFF.

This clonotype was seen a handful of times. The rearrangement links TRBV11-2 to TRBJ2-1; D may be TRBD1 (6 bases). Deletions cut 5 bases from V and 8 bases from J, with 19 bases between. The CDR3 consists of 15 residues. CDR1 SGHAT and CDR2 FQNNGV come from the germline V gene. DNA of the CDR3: TGTGCCAGCAGCCTTAGTGGGGGCAAGGGCCATGAGCAGTTCTTC. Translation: CASSLSGGKGHEQFF.

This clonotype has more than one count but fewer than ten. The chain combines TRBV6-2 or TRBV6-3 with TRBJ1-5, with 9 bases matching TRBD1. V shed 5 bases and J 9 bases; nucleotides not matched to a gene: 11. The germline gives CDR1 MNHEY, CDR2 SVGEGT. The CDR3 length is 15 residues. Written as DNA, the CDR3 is TGTGCCAGCAGTAAGGGACAGGGAAGATCTCGGCCCCAGCATTTT. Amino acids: CASSKGQGRSRPQHF.

As DNA, the CDR3 is TGTGCCACCAGCAGAGGAGGGGAAGGAAACACCATATATTTT. Residues: CATSRGGEGNTIYF. This chain connects TRBV15 to TRBJ1-3; D possibly corresponds to TRBD1 (5 bases). Germline CDR1 is LNHNV and CDR2 is YYDKDF (reference sequence). The V end was cut by 1 base, the J end by 4 bases, with 8 bases between. The CDR3 has 14 amino acids. Using reference TRBV15 and TRBJ1-3 for the parts outside the CDR3, the full variable domain is DAMVIQNPRYQVTQFGKPVTLSCSQTLNHNVMYWYQQKSSQAPKLLFHYYDKDFNNEADTPDNFQSRRPNTSFCFLDIRSPGLGDTAMYLCATSRGGEGNTIYFGEGSWLTVV.

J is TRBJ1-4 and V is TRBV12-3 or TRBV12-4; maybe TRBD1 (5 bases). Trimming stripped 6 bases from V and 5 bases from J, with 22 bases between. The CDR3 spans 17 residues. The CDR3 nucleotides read TGTGCCAGCAGCGGAGTTACTAGGGACCGGGAAAATGAAAAACTGTTTTTT. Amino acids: CASSGVTRDRENEKLFF.

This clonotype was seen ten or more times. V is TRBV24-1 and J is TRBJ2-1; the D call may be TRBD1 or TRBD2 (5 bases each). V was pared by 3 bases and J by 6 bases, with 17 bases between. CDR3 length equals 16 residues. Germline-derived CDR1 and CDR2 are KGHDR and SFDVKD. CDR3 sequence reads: CATSDVAGRSRNEQFF. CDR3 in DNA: TGTGCCACCAGTGATGTAGCAGGGAGAAGTCGCAATGAGCAGTTCTTC.

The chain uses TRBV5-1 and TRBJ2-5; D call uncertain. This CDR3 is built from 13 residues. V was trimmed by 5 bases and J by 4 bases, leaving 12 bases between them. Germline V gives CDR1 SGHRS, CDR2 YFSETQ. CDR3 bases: TGCGCCAGCAGTGTCATGGCGCGAGAGACCCAGTACTTC. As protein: CASSVMARETQYF.

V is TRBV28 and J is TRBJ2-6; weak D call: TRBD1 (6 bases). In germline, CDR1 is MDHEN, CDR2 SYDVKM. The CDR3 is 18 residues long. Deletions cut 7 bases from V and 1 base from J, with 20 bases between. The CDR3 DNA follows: TGTGCCAGCACCACCCCCAGGGGATCCGGATCTGGGGCCAACGTCCTGACTTTC. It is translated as CASTTPRGSGSGANVLTF. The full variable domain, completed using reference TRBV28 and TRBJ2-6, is DVKVTQSSRYLVKRTGEKVFLECVQDMDHENMFWYRQDPGLGLRLIYFSYDVKMKEKGDIPEGYSVSREKKERFSLILESASTNQTSMYLCASTTPRGSGSGANVLTFGAGSRLTVL.

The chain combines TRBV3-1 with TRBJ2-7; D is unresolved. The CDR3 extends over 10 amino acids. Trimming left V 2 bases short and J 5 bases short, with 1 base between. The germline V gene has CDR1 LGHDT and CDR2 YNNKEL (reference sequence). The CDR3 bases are TGTGCCAGCAGCCAAAACGAGCAGTACTTC. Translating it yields CASSQNEQYF.

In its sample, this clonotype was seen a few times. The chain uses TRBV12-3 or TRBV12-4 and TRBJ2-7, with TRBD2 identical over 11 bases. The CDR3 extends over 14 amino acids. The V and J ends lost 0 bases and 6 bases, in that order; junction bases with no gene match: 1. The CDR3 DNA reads TGTGCCAGCAGTTTAGCGGGGACTAGCGGCGAGCAGTACTTC. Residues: CASSLAGTSGEQYF.

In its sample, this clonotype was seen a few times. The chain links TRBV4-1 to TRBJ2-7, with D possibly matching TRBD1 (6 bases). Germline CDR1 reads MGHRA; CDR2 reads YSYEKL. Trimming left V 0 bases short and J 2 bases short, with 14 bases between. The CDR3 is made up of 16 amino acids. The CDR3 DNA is TGCGCCAGCAGCCAAGAGGACGGGACACTACCCTACGAGCAGTACTTC. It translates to CASSQEDGTLPYEQYF.

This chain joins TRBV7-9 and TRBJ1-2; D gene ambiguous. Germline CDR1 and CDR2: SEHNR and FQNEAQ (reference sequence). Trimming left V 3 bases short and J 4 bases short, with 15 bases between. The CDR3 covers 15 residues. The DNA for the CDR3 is TGTGCCAGCAGCTTCCTCACAGAGATTGCCTATGGCTACACCTTC. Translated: CASSFLTEIAYGYTF.

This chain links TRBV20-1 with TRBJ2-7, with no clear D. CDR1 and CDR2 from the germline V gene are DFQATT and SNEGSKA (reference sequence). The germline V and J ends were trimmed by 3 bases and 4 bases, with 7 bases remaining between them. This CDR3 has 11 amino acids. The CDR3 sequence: CSASPRYEQYF. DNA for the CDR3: TGCAGTGCTAGTCCCCGGTACGAGCAGTACTTC.

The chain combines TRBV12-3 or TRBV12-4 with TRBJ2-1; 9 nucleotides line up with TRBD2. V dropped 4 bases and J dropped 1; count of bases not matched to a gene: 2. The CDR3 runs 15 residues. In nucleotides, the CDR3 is TGTGCCAGCAGTTCCGGACTAGCGTCCTACAATGAGCAGTTCTTC. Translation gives CASSSGLASYNEQFF.

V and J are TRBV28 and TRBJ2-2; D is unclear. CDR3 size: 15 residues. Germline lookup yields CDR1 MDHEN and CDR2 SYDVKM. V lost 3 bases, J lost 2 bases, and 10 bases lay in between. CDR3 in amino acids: CASSFWAANTGELFF. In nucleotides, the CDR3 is TGTGCCAGCAGTTTTTGGGCAGCCAACACCGGGGAGCTGTTTTTT. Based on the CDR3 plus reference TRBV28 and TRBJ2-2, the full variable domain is DVKVTQSSRYLVKRTGEKVFLECVQDMDHENMFWYRQDPGLGLRLIYFSYDVKMKEKGDIPEGYSVSREKKERFSLILESASTNQTSMYLCASSFWAANTGELFFGEGSRLTVL.

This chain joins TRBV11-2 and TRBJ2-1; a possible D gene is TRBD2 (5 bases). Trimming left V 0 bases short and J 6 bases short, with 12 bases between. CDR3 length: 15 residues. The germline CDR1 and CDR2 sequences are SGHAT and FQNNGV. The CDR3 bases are TGTGCCAGCAGCTTAGATCTGGCGGGTCTCAATGAGCAGTTCTTC. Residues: CASSLDLAGLNEQFF. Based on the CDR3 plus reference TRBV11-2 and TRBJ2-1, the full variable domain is EAGVAQSPRYKIIEKRQSVAFWCNPISGHATLYWYQQILGQGPKLLIQFQNNGVVDDSQLPKDRFSAERLKGVDSTLKIQPAKLEDSAVYLCASSLDLAGLNEQFFGPGTRLTVL.

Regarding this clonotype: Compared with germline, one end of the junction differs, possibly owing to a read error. CDR3 bases: TGTGCCAGCAGTAATGCGGGCCCAGCAGACTTC. Encoded protein: CASSNAGPADF. The V and J genes are TRBV12-3 or TRBV12-4 and TRBJ2-5; perhaps TRBD2 as D (5 bases). The CDR3 is made up of 11 amino acids.

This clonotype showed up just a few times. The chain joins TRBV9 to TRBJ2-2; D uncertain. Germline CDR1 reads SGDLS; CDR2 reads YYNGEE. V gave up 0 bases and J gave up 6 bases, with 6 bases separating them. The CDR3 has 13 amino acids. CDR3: CASSVETAGELFF. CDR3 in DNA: TGTGCCAGCAGCGTAGAGACGGCCGGGGAGCTGTTTTTT.

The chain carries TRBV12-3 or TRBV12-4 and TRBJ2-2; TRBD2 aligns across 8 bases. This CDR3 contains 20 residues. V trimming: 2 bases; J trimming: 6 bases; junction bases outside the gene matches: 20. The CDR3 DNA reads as TGTGCCAGCAGTTTACCGGGGGGGGGGACCCCCGCTCTACGGCCCGGGGAGCTGTTTTTT. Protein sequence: CASSLPGGGTPALRPGELFF.

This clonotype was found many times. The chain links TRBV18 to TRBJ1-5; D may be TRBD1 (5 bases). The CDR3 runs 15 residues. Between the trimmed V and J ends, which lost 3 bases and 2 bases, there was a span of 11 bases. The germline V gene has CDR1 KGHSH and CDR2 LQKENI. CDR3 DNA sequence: TGTGCCAGCTCACCCTCCGGGGGTGGCAATCAGCCCCAGCATTTT. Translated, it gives CASSPSGGGNQPQHF.

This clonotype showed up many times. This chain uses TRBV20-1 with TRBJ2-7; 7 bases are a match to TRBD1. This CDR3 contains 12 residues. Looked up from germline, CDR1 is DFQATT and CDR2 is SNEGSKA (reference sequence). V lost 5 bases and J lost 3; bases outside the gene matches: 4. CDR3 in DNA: TGCAGTGCTCGACAGGGCCTCTACGAGCAGTACTTC. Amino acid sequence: CSARQGLYEQYF.

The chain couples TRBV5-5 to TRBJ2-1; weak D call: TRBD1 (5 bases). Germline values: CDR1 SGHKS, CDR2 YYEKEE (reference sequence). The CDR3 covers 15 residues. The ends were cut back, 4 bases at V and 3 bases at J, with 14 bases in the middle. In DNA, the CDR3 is TGTGCCAGCAGCCCGCAGGACACTTACTACAATGAGCAGTTCTTC. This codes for CASSPQDTYYNEQFF.

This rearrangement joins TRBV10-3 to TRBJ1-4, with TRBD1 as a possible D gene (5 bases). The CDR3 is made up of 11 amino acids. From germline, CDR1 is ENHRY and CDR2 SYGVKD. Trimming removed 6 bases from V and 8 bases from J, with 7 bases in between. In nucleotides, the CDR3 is TGTGCCATCAGAGCAGGGGAAAAACTGTTTTTT. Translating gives CAIRAGEKLFF.

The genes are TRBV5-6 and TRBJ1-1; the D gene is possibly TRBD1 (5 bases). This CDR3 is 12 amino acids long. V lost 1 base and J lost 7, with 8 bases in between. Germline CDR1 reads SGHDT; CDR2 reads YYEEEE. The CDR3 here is CASSLSDIEAFF. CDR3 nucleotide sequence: TGTGCCAGCAGCTTGTCGGACATTGAAGCTTTCTTT.

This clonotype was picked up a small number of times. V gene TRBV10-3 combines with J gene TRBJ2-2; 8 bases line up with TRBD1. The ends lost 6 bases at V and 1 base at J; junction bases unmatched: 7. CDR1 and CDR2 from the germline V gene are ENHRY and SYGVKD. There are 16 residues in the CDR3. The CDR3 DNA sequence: TGTGCCATCAGCACCAGGACAGGGAAGAACACCGGGGAGCTGTTTTTT. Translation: CAISTRTGKNTGELFF.

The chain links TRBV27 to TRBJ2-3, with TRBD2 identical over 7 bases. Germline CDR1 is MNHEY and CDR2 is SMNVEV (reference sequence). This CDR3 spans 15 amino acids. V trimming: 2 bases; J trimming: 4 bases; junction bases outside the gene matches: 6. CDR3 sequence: CASSLAGDPPDTQYF. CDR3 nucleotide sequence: TGTGCCAGCAGTTTAGCGGGGGACCCCCCAGATACGCAGTATTTT.

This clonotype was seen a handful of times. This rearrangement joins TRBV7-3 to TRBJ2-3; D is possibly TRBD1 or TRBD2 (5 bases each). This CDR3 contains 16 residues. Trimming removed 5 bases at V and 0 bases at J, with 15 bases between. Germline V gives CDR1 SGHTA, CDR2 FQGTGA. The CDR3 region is CASSPGTRHSTDTQYF. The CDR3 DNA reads TGTGCCAGCAGCCCGGGGACCCGCCACAGCACAGATACGCAGTATTTT.

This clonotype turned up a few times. CDR3 nucleotides: TGTGCCACCAGTGAGGCAGGGAAAACCCAGTACTTC. It translates to CATSEAGKTQYF. The chain has TRBV24-1 and TRBJ2-5, with D possibly matching TRBD1 (5 bases). The CDR3 consists of 12 residues. V was pared by 4 bases and J by 8 bases, with 10 bases between. Looked up from germline, CDR1 is KGHDR and CDR2 is SFDVKD.

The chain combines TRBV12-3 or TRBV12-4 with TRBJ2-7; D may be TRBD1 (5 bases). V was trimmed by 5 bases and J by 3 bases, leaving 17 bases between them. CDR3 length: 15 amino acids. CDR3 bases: TGTGCCAGCAGTCCCCCCAGGGCTGCATACTACGAGCAGTACTTC. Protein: CASSPPRAAYYEQYF.

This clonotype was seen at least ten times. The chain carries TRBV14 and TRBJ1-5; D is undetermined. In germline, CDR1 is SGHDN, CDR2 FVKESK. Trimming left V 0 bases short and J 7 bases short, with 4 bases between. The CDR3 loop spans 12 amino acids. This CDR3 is CASSQEVQPQHF. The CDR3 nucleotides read TGTGCCAGCAGCCAAGAGGTGCAGCCCCAGCATTTT.

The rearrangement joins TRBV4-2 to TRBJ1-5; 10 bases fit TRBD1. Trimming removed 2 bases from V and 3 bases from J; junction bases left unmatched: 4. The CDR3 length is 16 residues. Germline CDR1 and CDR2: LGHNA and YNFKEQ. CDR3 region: CASSQLTGGNNQPQHF. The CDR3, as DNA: TGTGCCAGCAGCCAATTGACAGGGGGCAACAATCAGCCCCAGCATTTT.

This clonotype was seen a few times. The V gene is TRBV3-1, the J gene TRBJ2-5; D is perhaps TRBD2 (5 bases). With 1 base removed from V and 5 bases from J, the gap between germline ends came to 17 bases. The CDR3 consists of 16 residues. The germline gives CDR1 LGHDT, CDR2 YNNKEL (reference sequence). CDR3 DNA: TGTGCCAGCAGCCAAGCTTCGCCGCCTAGCTGGGAGACCCAGTACTTC. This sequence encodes CASSQASPPSWETQYF.